These 5 T cell receptor beta chains share one sample of origin, sequenced in a study of response to subunit inactivated influenza vaccine. MiXCR was run by TCRdb on the RT-PCR reads, yielding one entry per CDR3 protein. Altogether 610,000 or so distinct CDR3 sequences are present, 14% being singletons, with the ten largest covering 11%. Specimen: PBMCs from blood, collected 11 to 12 days after vaccination. The receptor source for this set is a man aged 45-60 years who received an inactivated influenza vaccine.

The chain is built from TRBV10-3 and TRBJ1-2; D possibly corresponds to TRBD1 (5 bases). Looked up from germline, CDR1 is ENHRY and CDR2 is SYGVKD. The CDR3 length is 15 residues. V was trimmed by 0 bases and J by 2 bases, leaving 10 bases between them. The CDR3 here is CAISESGAGNYGYTF. Written as DNA, the CDR3 is TGTGCCATCAGTGAGTCAGGTGCAGGGAACTATGGCTACACCTTC.

The chain is built from TRBV12-3 or TRBV12-4 and TRBJ2-3; TRBD2 agrees at 14 bases. There are 17 residues in the CDR3. J lost 6 bases, V lost 6 bases, and 11 bases had no gene match. This CDR3 is CASRRETSGRARDTQYF. The CDR3 nucleotides are TGTGCCAGCAGGAGAGAGACTAGCGGGAGGGCGAGGGATACGCAGTATTTT.

This clonotype has at least ten counts. The chain is built from TRBV27 and TRBJ2-7; TRBD2 matches at 8 bases. Trimming at V came to 3 bases and at J to 2 bases, leaving 3 bases not matched to a gene. From germline, CDR1 is MNHEY and CDR2 SMNVEV (reference sequence). This CDR3 contains 14 residues. Here the CDR3 reads CASSFFGGAYEQYF. The CDR3 coding sequence is TGTGCCAGCAGTTTTTTCGGGGGGGCCTACGAGCAGTACTTC.

The genes are TRBV20-1 and TRBJ2-3, with 10 bases matching TRBD2. The CDR3 sequence is 14 residues long. Germline V lookup: CDR1 DFQATT, CDR2 SNEGSKA (reference sequence). After removal of 1 base from V and 4 bases from J, the junction contained 2 bases not matched to a gene. The CDR3 DNA reads TGCAGTGCTAGAGCTAGCGGGGGAGCAGATACGCAGTATTTT. As protein: CSARASGGADTQYF.

This clonotype occurred a few times. The chain uses TRBV7-9 and TRBJ2-1; maybe TRBD2 (5 bases). Germline values: CDR1 SEHNR, CDR2 FQNEAQ (reference sequence). The CDR3 has 15 residues. Deletions cut 2 bases from V and 3 bases from J, with 11 bases between. The CDR3 nucleotides are TGTGCCAGCAGCTTAAAACCCACTAGCTACAATGAGCAGTTCTTC. The encoded protein is CASSLKPTSYNEQFF.